The sequence of this T cell receptor beta chain was determined in a study of shared clonotypes between healthy human individuals. Healthy HIV-negative adults without recent acute infections or vaccinations served as donors. This clone was found a few times. Original data processing: Filtering was not the same, since immunoSEQ gave junction-only sequences without quality scores. Profiling relied on immunoSEQ multiplex PCR, and the TCRdb table lists in-frame clones only, not all of them. That table furnishes V, J and clone size, whereas the DNA furnished D and trimming. Among fewer than 500,000 clones, nearly 80% were seen once, and the ten largest hold approximately 13%. Trimming removed 6 bases from V and 5 bases from J, with 13 bases in between. The germline CDR1 and CDR2 sequences are SNHLY and FYNNEI. The CDR3 contains 13 residues.

The receptor was derived from a woman in her forties in good health. Some clones in this sample may be carry-over from other donors' samples. J is TRBJ1-1 and V is TRBV2; D is undetermined. Material: PBMCs. CDR3 sequence reads: CASRMDGGTEAFF. The CDR3 DNA reads TGTGCCAGCAGGATGGATGGTGGGACTGAAGCTTTCTTT.